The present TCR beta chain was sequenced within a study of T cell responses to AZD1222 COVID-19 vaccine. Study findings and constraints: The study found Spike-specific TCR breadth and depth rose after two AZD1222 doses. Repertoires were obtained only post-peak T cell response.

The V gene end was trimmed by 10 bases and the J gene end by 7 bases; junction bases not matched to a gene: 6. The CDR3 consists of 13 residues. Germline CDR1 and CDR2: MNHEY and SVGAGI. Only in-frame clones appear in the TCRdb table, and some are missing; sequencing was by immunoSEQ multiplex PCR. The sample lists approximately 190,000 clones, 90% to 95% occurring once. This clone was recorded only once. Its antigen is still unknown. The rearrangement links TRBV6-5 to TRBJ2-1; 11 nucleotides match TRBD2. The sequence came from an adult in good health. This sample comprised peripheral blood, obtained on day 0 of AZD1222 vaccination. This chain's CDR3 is CAIAVAGGNEQFF. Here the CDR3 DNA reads TGTGCCATTGCGGTAGCGGGAGGGAATGAGCAGTTCTTC.